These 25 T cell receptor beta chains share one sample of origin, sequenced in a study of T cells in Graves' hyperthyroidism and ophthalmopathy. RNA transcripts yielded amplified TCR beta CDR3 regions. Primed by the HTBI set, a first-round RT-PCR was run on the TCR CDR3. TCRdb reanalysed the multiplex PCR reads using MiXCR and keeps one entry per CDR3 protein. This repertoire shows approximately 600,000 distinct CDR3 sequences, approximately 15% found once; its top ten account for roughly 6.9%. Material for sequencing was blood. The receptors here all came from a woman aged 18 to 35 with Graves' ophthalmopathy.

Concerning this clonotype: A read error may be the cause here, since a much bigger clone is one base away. The chain's CDR3 is CASSLPKTGRTGELFF. The CDR3 DNA follows: TGTGCCAGCAGTTTACCGAAGACAGGGAGGACCGGGGAGCTGTTTTTT. V and J are TRBV28 and TRBJ2-2; D is possibly TRBD1 (7 bases). The V end was cut by 2 bases, the J end by 5 bases, with 15 bases between. Germline CDR1 and CDR2: MDHEN and SYDVKM. The CDR3 extends over 16 amino acids.

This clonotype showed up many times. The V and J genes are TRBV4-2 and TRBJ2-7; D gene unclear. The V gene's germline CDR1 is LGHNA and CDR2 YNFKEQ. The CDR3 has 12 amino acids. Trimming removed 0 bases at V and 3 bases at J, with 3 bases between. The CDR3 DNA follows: TGTGCCAGCAGCCAAGATTTCTACGAGCAGTACTTC. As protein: CASSQDFYEQYF.

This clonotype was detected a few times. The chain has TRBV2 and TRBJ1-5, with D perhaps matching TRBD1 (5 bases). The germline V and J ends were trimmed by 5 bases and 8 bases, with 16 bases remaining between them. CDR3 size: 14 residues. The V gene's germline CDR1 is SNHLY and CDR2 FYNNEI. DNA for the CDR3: TGTGCCAGCAGTCTGATGGGGGAGGTTGAGCCCCAGCATTTT. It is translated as CASSLMGEVEPQHF.

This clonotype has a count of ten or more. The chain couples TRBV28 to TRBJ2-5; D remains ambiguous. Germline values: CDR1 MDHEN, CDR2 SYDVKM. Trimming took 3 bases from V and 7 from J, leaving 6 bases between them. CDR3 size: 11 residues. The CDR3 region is CASSFRWTQYF. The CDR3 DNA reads TGTGCCAGCAGTTTCAGGTGGACCCAGTACTTC.

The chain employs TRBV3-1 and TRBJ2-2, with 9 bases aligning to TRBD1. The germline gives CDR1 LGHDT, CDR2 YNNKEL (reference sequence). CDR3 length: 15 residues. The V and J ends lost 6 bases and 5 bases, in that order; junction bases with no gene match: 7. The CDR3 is CASSFGQGITGELFF. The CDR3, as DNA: TGTGCCAGCAGTTTCGGACAGGGGATTACCGGGGAGCTGTTTTTT.

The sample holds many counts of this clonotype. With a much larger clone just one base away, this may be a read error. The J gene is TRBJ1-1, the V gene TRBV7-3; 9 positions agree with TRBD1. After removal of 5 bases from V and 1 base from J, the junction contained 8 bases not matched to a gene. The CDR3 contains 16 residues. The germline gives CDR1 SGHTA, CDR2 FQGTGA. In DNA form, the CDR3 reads TGTGCCAGCAGCCTCTCCGGGACAGGGTGGAACACTGAAGCTTTCTTT. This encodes CASSLSGTGWNTEAFF.

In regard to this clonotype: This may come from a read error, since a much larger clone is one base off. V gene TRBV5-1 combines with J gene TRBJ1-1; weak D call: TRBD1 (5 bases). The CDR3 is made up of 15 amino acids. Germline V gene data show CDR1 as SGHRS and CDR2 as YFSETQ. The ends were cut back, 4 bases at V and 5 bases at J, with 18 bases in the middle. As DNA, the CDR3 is TGCGCCAGCAGCGAGGACGGGGCCTGGCGTACTGAAGCTTTCTTT. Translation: CASSEDGAWRTEAFF.

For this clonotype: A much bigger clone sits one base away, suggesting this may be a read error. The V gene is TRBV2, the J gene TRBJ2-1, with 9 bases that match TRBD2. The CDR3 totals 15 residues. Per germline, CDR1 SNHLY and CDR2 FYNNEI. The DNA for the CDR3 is TGTGCCAGCAGGGCCGAGACTAGCGGTTACAATGGGCAGTTCTTC. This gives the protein CASRAETSGYNGQFF. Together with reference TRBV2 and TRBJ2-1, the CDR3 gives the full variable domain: EPEVTQTPSHQVTQMGQEVILRCVPISNHLYFYWYRQILGQKVEFLVSFYNNEISEKSEIFDDQFSVERPDGSNFTLKIRSTKLEDSAMYFCASRAETSGYNGQFFGPGTRLTVL.

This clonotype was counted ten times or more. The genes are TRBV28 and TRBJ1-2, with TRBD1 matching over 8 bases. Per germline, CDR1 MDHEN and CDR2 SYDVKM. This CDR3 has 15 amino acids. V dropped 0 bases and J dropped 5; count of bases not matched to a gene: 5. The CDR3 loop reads CASSLWGQELYGYTF. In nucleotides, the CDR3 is TGTGCCAGCAGTTTATGGGGACAGGAACTTTATGGCTACACCTTC.

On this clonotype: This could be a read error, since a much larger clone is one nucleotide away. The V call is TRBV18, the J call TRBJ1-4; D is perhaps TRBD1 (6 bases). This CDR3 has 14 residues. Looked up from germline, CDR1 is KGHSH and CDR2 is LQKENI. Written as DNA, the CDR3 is TGTGCCGGCTCACCACCGGGGGGGCATGAAAAACTGTTTTTT. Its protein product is CAGSPPGGHEKLFF.

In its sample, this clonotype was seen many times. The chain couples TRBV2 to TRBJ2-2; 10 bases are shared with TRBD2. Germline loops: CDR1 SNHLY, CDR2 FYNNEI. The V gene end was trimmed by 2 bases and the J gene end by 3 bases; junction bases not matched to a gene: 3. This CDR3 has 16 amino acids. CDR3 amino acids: CASSERAGGDTGELFF. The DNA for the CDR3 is TGTGCCAGCAGTGAAAGAGCGGGAGGGGACACCGGGGAGCTGTTTTTT.

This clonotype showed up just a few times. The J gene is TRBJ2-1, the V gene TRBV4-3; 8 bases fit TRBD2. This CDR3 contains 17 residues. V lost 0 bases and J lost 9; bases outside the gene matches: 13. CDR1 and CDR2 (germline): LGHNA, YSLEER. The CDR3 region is CASSQDITGGPFSEQFF. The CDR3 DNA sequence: TGCGCCAGCAGCCAAGATATAACGGGAGGGCCGTTTAGTGAGCAGTTCTTC.

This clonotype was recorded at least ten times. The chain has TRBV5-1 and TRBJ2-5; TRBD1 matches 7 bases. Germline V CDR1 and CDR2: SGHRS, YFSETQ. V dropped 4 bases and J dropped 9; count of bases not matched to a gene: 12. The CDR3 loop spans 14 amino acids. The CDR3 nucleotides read TGCGCCAGCAGCACAGACAGGGAGAAGAGACCCCAGTACTTC. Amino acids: CASSTDREKRPQYF. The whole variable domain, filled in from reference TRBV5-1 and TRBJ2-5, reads KAGVTQTPRYLIKTRGQQVTLSCSPISGHRSVSWYQQTPGQGLQFLFEYFSETQRNKGNFPGRFSGRQFSNSRSEMNVSTLELGDSALYLCASSTDREKRPQYFGPGTRLLVL.

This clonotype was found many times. CDR3 sequence: CASSLDQRGAGAFF. CDR3 DNA sequence: TGTGCCAGCAGCTTAGATCAGCGGGGCGCGGGAGCTTTCTTT. The genes are TRBV11-3 and TRBJ1-1, with TRBD1 as a possible D gene (5 bases). The CDR3 runs 14 residues. V lost 0 bases to trimming and J lost 10 bases, with 15 bases between them. CDR1 and CDR2 from the germline V gene are SGHNT and YENEEA.

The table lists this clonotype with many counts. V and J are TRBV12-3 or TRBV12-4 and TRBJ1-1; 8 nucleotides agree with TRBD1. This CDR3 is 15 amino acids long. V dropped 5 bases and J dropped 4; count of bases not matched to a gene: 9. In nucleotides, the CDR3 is TGTGCCAGCAGTCCCCGCAGGGGGCGGATCACTGAAGCTTTCTTT. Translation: CASSPRRGRITEAFF.

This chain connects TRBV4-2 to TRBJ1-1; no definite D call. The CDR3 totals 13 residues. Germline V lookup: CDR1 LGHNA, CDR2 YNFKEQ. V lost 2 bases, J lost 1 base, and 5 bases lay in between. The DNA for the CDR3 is TGTGCCAGCAGCCAACCGGGGAACACTGAAGCTTTCTTT. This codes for CASSQPGNTEAFF.

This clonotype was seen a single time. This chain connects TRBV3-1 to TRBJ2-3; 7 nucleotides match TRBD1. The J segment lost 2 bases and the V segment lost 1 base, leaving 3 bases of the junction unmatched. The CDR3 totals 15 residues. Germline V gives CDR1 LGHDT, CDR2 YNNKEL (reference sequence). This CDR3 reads CASSQGTGITDTQYF. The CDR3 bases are TGTGCCAGCAGCCAAGGGACAGGAATCACAGATACGCAGTATTTT.

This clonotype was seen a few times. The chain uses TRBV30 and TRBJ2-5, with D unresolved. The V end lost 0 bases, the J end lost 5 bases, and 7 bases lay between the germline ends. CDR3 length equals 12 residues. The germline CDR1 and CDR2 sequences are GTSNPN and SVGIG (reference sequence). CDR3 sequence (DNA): TGTGCCTGGAGTGTACAGTCCGAGACCCAGTACTTC. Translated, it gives CAWSVQSETQYF.

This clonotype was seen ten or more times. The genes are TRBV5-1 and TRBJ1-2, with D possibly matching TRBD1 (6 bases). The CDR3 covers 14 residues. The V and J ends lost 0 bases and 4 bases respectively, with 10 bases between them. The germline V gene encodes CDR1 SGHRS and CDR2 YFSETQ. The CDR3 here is CASSLEGGFYGYTF. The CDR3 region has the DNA TGCGCCAGCAGCTTGGAGGGGGGGTTCTATGGCTACACCTTC.

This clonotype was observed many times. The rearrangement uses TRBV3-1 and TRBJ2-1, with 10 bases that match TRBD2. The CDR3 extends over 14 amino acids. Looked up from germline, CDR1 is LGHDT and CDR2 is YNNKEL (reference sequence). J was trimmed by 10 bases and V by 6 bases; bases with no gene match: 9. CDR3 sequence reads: CASSPLKAGGEQFF. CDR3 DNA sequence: TGTGCCAGCAGTCCTCTGAAAGCGGGAGGGGAGCAGTTCTTC.

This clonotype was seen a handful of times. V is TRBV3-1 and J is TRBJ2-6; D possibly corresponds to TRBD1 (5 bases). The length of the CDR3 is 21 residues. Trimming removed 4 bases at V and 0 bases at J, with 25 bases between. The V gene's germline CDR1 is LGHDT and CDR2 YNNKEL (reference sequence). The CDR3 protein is CASSPWTSYAYLPSGANVLTF. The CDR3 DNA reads TGTGCCAGCAGCCCATGGACATCCTATGCCTATTTACCCTCTGGGGCCAACGTCCTGACTTTC.

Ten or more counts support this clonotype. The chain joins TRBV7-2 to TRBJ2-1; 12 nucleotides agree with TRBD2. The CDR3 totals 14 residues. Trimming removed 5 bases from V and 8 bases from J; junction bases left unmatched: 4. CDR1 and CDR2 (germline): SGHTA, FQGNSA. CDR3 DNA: TGTGCCAGCAGCGAGACTAGCGGGAGATATGAGCAGTTCTTC. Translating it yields CASSETSGRYEQFF. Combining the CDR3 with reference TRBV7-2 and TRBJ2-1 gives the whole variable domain GAGVSQSPSNKVTEKGKDVELRCDPISGHTALYWYRQSLGQGLEFLIYFQGNSAPDKSGLPSDRFSAERTGGSVSTLTIQRTQQEDSAVYLCASSETSGRYEQFFGPGTRLTVL.

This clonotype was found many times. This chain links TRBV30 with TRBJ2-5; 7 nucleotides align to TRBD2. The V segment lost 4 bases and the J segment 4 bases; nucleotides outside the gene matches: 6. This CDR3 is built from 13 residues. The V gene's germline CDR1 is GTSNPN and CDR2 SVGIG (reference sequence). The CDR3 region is CAWKSAGRETQYF. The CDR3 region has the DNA TGTGCCTGGAAATCAGCGGGACGAGAGACCCAGTACTTC.

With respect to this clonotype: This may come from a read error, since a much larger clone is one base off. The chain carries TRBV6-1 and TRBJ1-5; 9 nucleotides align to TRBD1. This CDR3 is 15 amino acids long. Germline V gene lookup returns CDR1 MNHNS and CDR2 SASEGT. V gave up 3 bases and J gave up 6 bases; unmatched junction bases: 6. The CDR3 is CASSDGGTGFQPQHF. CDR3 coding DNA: TGTGCCAGCAGTGACGGTGGGACAGGGTTTCAGCCCCAGCATTTT.

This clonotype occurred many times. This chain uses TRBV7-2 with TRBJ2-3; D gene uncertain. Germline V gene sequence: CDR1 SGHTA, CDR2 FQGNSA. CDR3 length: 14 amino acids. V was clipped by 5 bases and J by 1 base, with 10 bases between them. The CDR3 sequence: CASSQRAGTDTQYF. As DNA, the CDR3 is TGTGCCAGCAGCCAAAGGGCAGGCACAGATACGCAGTATTTT.